The TCR beta chain under discussion was sequenced for a study of shared clonotypes between healthy human individuals. Overall study findings and caveats: Richness estimates generally favored naive over memory subsets. A reduction in generation probabilities was seen for non-shared clonotypes relative to those shared by all four donors. Several donors showed sharing of about 4.8% of naive CD4 clonotypes.

Of note for this clone: The antigen is unknown.

Some clones are missing from TCRdb's copy, which holds only in-frame ones; the method was immunoSEQ multiplex PCR. The sample has more than 2,000,000 clones; roughly 93% are singletons. V lost 2 bases, J lost 1 base, and 8 bases lay in between. This CDR3 spans 14 amino acids. Germline values: CDR1 SGHTA, CDR2 FQGTGA. Subsets obtained from CD4+ cells comprised CD45RA+ naive and CD45RA-negative memory cells. The clonotype originates from a man aged 18 to 29 in good health. Some clones in this sample may be carry-over from other donors' samples. V is TRBV7-3 and J is TRBJ1-1; D is undetermined. Sequencing was done on a sample of naive CD4+ T cells from PBMCs. Stated subset: CD45RA+ positively selected. The DNA of the CDR3 is TGTGCCAGCAGCTTACACCAGACGAACACTGAAGCTTTCTTT. This gives the protein CASSLHQTNTEAFF.